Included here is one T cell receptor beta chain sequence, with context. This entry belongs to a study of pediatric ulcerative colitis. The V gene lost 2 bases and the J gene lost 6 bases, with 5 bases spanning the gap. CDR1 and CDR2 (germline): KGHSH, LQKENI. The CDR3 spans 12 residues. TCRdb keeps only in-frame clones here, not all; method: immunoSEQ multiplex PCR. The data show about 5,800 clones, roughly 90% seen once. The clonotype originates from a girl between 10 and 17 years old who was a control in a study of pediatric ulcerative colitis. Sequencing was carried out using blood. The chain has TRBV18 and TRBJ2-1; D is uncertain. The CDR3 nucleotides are TGTGCCAGCTCACCAAAGTCCAATGAGCAGTTCTTC. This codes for CASSPKSNEQFF.